The next 6 T cell receptor beta chains were all read from a single sample in a study of CD8 T cells in ankylosing spondylitis. TCRdb re-analysed the 5' RACE reads in MiXCR, keeping a single row per CDR3 protein. The repertoire holds about 42,000 distinct CDR3 sequences, over 3.5% seen once, with roughly 4% in the top ten. The sequencing input was blood, either unsorted or a sorted T cell fraction (not recorded which). All receptors derive from a female donor with ankylosing spondylitis or in good health (not recorded which).

This clonotype has a count of ten or more. The rearrangement uses TRBV9 and TRBJ1-2, with D possibly matching TRBD1 (6 bases). This CDR3 region has 15 residues. The V end lost 0 bases, the J end lost 5 bases, and 14 bases lay between the germline ends. Germline V gene data show CDR1 as SGDLS and CDR2 as YYNGEE. CDR3 sequence: CASSVAPRGSYGYTF. The CDR3 DNA is TGTGCCAGCAGCGTAGCACCCAGGGGATCGTATGGCTACACCTTC.

This clonotype occurred many times. The gene calls are TRBV9 and TRBJ2-2; D unresolved. Germline V CDR1 and CDR2: SGDLS, YYNGEE. This CDR3 has 15 amino acids. The V gene lost 3 bases and the J gene lost 6 bases, with 15 bases spanning the gap. The CDR3, as DNA: TGTGCCAGCAGCGCCCGGCCGGCGCAGGCCGGGGAGCTGTTTTTT. This translates into CASSARPAQAGELFF.

In its sample, this clonotype was seen a few times. The rearrangement links TRBV9 to TRBJ1-2; D is uncertain. The germline V and J ends were trimmed by 3 bases and 4 bases, with 13 bases remaining between them. The germline gives CDR1 SGDLS, CDR2 YYNGEE. The CDR3 consists of 14 residues. CDR3 in amino acids: CASSAQEAAYGYTF. In nucleotides, the CDR3 is TGTGCCAGCAGCGCTCAAGAGGCGGCCTATGGCTACACCTTC.

This clonotype was picked up a small number of times. This chain connects TRBV9 to TRBJ2-1, with 11 bases that match TRBD2. Germline V CDR1 and CDR2: SGDLS, YYNGEE. V dropped 6 bases and J dropped 0; count of bases not matched to a gene: 11. This CDR3 is 18 amino acids long. The CDR3 is CASTPREGLAASYNEQFF. In DNA form, the CDR3 reads TGTGCCAGCACCCCCCGAGAGGGACTAGCGGCCTCCTACAATGAGCAGTTCTTC.

This clonotype was seen ten or more times. A much larger clone sits a single nucleotide away, making a read error possible. This chain links TRBV9 with TRBJ1-2, with D perhaps matching TRBD1 (6 bases). The CDR3 totals 14 residues. From germline, CDR1 is SGDLS and CDR2 YYNGEE. Trimming left V 0 bases short and J 4 bases short, with 10 bases between. Here the CDR3 reads CASSVEDSLYGYTF. The CDR3 DNA reads as TGTGCCAGCAGCGTAGAGGACAGCCTCTATGGCTACACCTTC.

This clonotype is deemed medium-sized (0.01 to 0.1%). The chain is built from TRBV9 and TRBJ2-5; 7 bases fit TRBD1. V dropped 1 base and J dropped 5; count of bases not matched to a gene: 5. The CDR3 loop spans 14 amino acids. The V gene's germline CDR1 is SGDLS and CDR2 YYNGEE. Here the CDR3 reads CASSVKTGAETQYF. In DNA form, the CDR3 reads TGTGCCAGCAGCGTAAAAACAGGGGCTGAGACCCAGTACTTC.